This T cell receptor (beta chain) was recorded in a study of OX40 agonist ivuxolimab in advanced cancers. Looking at the study overall: The diagnoses of dose-escalation patients were hepatocellular carcinoma, melanoma, renal cell or head and neck cancer. A male proportion of over 75% was recorded, with mean age 60 years and range roughly 23 to 79. Study-wide findings and caveats: Clonal expansion by week 6 occurred in CD4+ and CD8+ blood T cells (at 0.1 to 3.0 mg/kg). Some nonresponders also had low normalized T-cell clonal expansion.

The germline CDR1 and CDR2 sequences are MRHNA and SNTAGT. V was cut by 2 bases and J by 1 base, with 5 bases left in between. The CDR3 has 13 residues. This clone came up a few times. Its antigen is not known. Libraries were prepared by immunoSEQ multiplex PCR; TCRdb keeps only in-frame clonotypes and omits some of them. The sample has fewer than 95,000 clones; around 80% are singletons. J is TRBJ1-1 and V is TRBV6-4, with no clear D. This clonotype was obtained from an adult with an advanced solid tumor such as melanoma, head and neck, liver or kidney cancer. Sequenced here: CD4+ or CD8+ T cells sorted from blood, sampled in a trial of the OX40 agonist ivuxolimab. CDR3 region: CASSDMANTEAFF. The CDR3 region has the DNA TGTGCCAGCAGTGACATGGCGAACACTGAAGCTTTCTTT.